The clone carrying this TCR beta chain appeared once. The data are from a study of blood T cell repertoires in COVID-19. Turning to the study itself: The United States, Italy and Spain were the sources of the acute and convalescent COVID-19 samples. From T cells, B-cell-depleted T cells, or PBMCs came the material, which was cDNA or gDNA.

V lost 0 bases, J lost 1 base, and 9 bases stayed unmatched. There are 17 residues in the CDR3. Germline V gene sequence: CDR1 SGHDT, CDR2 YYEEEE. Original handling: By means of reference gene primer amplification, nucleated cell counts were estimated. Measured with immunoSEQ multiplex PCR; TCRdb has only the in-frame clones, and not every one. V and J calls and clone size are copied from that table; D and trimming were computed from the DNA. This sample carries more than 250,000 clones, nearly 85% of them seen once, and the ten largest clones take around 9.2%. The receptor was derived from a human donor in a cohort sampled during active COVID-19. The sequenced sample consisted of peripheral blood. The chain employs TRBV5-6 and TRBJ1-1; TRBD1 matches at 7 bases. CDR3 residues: CASSLVEGAPTNTEAFF. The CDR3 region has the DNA TGTGCCAGCAGCTTGGTCGAGGGGGCCCCCACGAACACTGAAGCTTTCTTT.